Described below is a single TCR beta chain sequence and its context. One entry per CDR3 protein, called by TCRdb with MiXCR from the 5' RACE reads. This sample carries around 550,000 distinct CDR3 sequences, about 19% of them seen once, and the ten largest clones take roughly 13%. This sample stems from a study of T cells after yellow fever vaccination. Germline CDR1 is DFQATT and CDR2 is SNEGSKA (reference sequence). Trimming cost V 6 bases and J 4 bases; bases outside gene matches: 9. This CDR3 comprises 14 residues. The gene calls are TRBV20-1 and TRBJ2-1; 7 bases agree with TRBD2. Sequencing used PBMCs, obtained 15 days after the yellow fever booster vaccination. The sequence derives from a man younger than 45 who received the YFV17D yellow fever vaccine. CDR3 region: CSATIGGGYNEQFF. The CDR3 region has the DNA TGCAGTGCCACCATTGGGGGAGGGTACAATGAGCAGTTCTTC.